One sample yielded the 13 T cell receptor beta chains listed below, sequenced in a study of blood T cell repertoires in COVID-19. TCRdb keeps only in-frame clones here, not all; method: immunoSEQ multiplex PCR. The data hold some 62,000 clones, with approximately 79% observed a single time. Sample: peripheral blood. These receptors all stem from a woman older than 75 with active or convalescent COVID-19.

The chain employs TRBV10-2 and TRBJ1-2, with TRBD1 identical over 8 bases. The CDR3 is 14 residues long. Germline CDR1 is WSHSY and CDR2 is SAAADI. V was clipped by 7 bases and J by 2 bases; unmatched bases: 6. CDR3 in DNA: TGCGCCAGCACCAGGGACAGGAGCAACTATGGCTACACCTTC. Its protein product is CASTRDRSNYGYTF.

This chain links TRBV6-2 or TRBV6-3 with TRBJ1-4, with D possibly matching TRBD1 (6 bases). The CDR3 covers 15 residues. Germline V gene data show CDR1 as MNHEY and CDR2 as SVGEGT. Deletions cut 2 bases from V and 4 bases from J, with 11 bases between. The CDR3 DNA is TGTGCCAGCAGTTACCAGGGGCAGAGTAATGAAAAACTGTTTTTT. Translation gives CASSYQGQSNEKLFF.

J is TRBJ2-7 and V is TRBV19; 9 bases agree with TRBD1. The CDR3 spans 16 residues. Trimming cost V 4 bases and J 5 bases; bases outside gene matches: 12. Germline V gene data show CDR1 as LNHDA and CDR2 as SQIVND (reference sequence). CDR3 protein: CASSSPRDRGGDEQYF. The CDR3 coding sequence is TGTGCCAGTAGTAGTCCCCGCGACAGGGGGGGAGACGAGCAGTACTTC.

The CDR3 loop is CASSLEGDSNQPQHF. The CDR3 DNA sequence: TGCGCCAGCAGCTTGGAGGGAGATAGCAATCAGCCCCAGCATTTT. The J gene is TRBJ1-5, the V gene TRBV5-1; D gene unclear. Germline-derived CDR1 and CDR2 are SGHRS and YFSETQ. This CDR3 is 15 amino acids long. The V end lost 0 bases, the J end lost 0 bases, and 7 bases lay between the germline ends.

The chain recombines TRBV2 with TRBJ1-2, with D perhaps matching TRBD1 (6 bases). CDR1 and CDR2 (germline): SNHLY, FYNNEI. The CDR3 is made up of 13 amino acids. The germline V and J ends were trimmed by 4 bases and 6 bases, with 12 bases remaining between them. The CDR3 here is CASSAGGADGYTF. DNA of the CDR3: TGTGCCAGCAGTGCTGGGGGGGCGGATGGCTACACCTTC.

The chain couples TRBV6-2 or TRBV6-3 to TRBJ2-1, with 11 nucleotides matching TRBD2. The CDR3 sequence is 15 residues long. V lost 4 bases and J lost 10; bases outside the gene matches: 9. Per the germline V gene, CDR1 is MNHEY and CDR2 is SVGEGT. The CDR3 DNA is TGTGCCAGCAGTTTGACTAGCGGGGACCGGGGGGAGCAGTTCTTC. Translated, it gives CASSLTSGDRGEQFF.

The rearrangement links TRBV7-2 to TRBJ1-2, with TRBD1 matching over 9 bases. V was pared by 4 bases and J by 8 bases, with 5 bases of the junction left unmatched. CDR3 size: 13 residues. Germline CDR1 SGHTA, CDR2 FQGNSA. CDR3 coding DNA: TGTGCCAGCAGCTCAGGACAGGGGAGAGGCTACACCTTC. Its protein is CASSSGQGRGYTF.

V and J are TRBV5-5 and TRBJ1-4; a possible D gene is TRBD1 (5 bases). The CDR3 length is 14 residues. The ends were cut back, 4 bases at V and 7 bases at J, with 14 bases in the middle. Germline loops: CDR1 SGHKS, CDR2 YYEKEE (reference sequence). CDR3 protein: CASSPIGAGEKLFF. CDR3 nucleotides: TGTGCCAGCAGCCCCATTGGGGCTGGTGAAAAACTGTTTTTT.

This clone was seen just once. CDR3 residues: CASSEAVNTEAFF. The CDR3 DNA reads TGTGCCAGCAGCGAGGCGGTGAACACTGAAGCTTTCTTT. The genes are TRBV25-1 and TRBJ1-1; D remains ambiguous. V dropped 6 bases and J dropped 0 bases, with 8 bases sitting between them. This CDR3 contains 13 residues. CDR1 is MGHDK, CDR2 SYGVNS, per germline.

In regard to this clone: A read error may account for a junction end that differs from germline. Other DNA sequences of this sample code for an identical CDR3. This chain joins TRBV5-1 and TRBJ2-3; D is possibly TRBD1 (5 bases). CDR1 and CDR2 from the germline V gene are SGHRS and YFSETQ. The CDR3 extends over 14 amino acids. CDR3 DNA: TGTGCCAGCAGCTTTCGACAGAGCACAGATACGCAGTATTTT. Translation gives CASSFRQSTDTQYF. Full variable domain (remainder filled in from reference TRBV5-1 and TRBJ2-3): KAGVTQTPRYLIKTRGQQVTLSCSPISGHRSVSWYQQTPGQGLQFLFEYFSETQRNKGNFPGRFSGRQFSNSRSEMNVSTLELGDSALYLCASSFRQSTDTQYFGPGTRLTVL.

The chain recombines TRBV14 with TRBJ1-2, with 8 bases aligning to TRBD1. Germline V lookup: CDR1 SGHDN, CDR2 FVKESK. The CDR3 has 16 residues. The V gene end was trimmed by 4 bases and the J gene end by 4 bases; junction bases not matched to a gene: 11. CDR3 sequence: CASSPGRTGSVYGYTF. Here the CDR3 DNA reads TGTGCCAGCAGCCCCGGAAGGACAGGGTCGGTCTATGGCTACACCTTC. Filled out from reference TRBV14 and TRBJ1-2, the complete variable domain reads EAGVTQFPSHSVIEKGQTVTLRCDPISGHDNLYWYRRVMGKEIKFLLHFVKESKQDESGMPNNRFLAERTGGTYSTLKVQPAELEDSGVYFCASSPGRTGSVYGYTFGSGTRLTVV.

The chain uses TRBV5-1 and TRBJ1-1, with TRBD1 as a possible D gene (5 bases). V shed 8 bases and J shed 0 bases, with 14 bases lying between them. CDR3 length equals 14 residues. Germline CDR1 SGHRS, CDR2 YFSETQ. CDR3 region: CASLPGGMNTEAFF. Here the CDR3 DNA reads TGCGCCAGTCTCCCCGGGGGAATGAACACTGAAGCTTTCTTT.

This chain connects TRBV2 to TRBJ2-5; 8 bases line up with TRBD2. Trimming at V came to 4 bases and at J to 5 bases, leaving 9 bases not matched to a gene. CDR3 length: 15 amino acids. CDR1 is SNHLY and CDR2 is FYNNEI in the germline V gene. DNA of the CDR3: TGTGCCAGCAGTGTAATAGCGGGGATCCTGGAGACCCAGTACTTC. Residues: CASSVIAGILETQYF.